This paragraph reports one T cell receptor beta chain. The sample originates from a study of control samples from healthy donors and cancer patients. With 5 bases removed from V and 0 bases from J, the gap between germline ends came to 13 bases. The length of the CDR3 is 15 residues. Germline lookup yields CDR1 LNHDA and CDR2 SQIVND (reference sequence). Using immunoSEQ multiplex PCR, the repertoire was profiled, and TCRdb retains in-frame clones only, with some absent. The table lists approximately 74,000 clones, roughly 93% of them singletons. The receptor was derived from a woman aged 25 to 39 in good health. The chain uses TRBV19 and TRBJ1-1, with TRBD1 as a possible D gene (5 bases). The sequenced sample was blood. CDR3 residues: CASSLGATMNTEAFF. CDR3 coding DNA: TGTGCCAGTAGTCTTGGGGCTACCATGAACACTGAAGCTTTCTTT.